This TCR beta chain was identified during a study of T cells in localized non-small cell lung cancer. Study-level results: Sequence data derive from only one tumor region, so heterogeneity remains possible. Appearing in adjacent lung were a median about 50 of the top 100 tumor clones. Uninvolved neighboring lung showed the greatest T cell clonality, exceeding tumor.

Here immunoSEQ multiplex PCR was the method, and the copy in TCRdb shows in-frame clones only, minus some. The sample lists 70,000 to 85,000 clones, roughly 83% occurring once. Turning to this clone: The antigen remains undetermined.

This material consisted of peripheral blood, taken before any cancer treatment. This sequence was found in a female donor at least 60 years old with stage I lung adenocarcinoma.

The CDR3 loop reads CASSIRGTGRGEQFF. CDR3 nucleotides: TGTGCCAGCAGCATCCGCGGGACGGGCCGGGGTGAGCAGTTCTTC. The chain uses TRBV13 and TRBJ2-1; a weak D match, TRBD2 (6 bases). V lost 5 bases and J lost 9, with 20 bases in between. Germline assignment: CDR1 PRHDT and CDR2 FYEKMQ (reference sequence). This CDR3 is built from 15 residues.